This passage covers 27 T cell receptor beta chains from one sample sequenced in a study of T cells in localized non-small cell lung cancer. TCRdb keeps only in-frame clones here, not all; method: immunoSEQ multiplex PCR. The table has tens of thousands of clones, approximately 78% seen once. Here the sequenced sample was peripheral blood, taken before any cancer treatment. Every receptor here comes from a male donor older than 55 with stage II squamous cell lung carcinoma.

This clone was counted only a few times. The V gene is TRBV9, the J gene TRBJ2-5; TRBD2 might be the D (5 bases). The CDR3 totals 12 residues. Deletions cut 4 bases from V and 10 bases from J, with 14 bases between. Per germline, CDR1 SGDLS and CDR2 YYNGEE. The CDR3 DNA reads TGTGCCAGCAGCCCCCTAGGAGGTGACCAGTACTTC. Translated, it gives CASSPLGGDQYF.

This clone turned up a few times. The chain couples TRBV2 to TRBJ1-4, with 7 bases fitting TRBD1. The germline gives CDR1 SNHLY, CDR2 FYNNEI. The CDR3 consists of 14 residues. Trimming cost V 3 bases and J 8 bases; bases outside gene matches: 6. CDR3 amino acids: CASSDKGAREKLFF. The CDR3 DNA is TGTGCCAGCAGTGATAAGGGGGCTAGAGAAAAACTGTTTTTT. Full variable domain (missing parts from reference TRBV2 and TRBJ1-4): EPEVTQTPSHQVTQMGQEVILRCVPISNHLYFYWYRQILGQKVEFLVSFYNNEISEKSEIFDDQFSVERPDGSNFTLKIRSTKLEDSAMYFCASSDKGAREKLFFGSGTQLSVL.

In DNA form, the CDR3 reads TGCAGCGTTGAAGCAGCGCCGCAGTTTGTAGATACGCAGTATTTT. Translated, it gives CSVEAAPQFVDTQYF. The genes are TRBV29-1 and TRBJ2-3; D unresolved. With 1 base removed from V and 5 bases from J, the gap between germline ends came to 16 bases. The CDR3 loop spans 15 amino acids. The germline gives CDR1 SQVTM, CDR2 ANQGSEA.

J is TRBJ2-7 and V is TRBV18, with 9 positions matching TRBD1. The junction had 14 bases not matched to a gene; V was cut back by 3 bases and J by 5 bases. The V gene's germline CDR1 is KGHSH and CDR2 LQKENI. The length of the CDR3 is 17 residues. The CDR3 protein is CASSPYIPGTGSNEQYF. The DNA for the CDR3 is TGTGCCAGCTCACCGTATATCCCTGGGACAGGGTCCAACGAGCAGTACTTC.

The chain joins TRBV27 to TRBJ1-1; D may be TRBD1 (6 bases). Germline V gives CDR1 MNHEY, CDR2 SMNVEV (reference sequence). V dropped 6 bases and J dropped 5 bases, with 16 bases sitting between them. This CDR3 is 14 amino acids long. The CDR3 coding sequence is TGTGCCAGCAGCCGCTCGGGGGCTTGGACTGAAGCTTTCTTT. The encoded protein is CASSRSGAWTEAFF.

This chain joins TRBV5-4 and TRBJ2-7; possibly TRBD1 or TRBD2 for D (7 bases each). This CDR3 has 18 residues. V lost 2 bases to trimming and J lost 4 bases, with 25 bases between them. CDR1 and CDR2 from the germline V gene are SGHNT and YYREEE (reference sequence). The CDR3 here is CASSLGRGRLAGVYEQYF. Here the CDR3 DNA reads TGTGCCAGCAGCTTAGGTAGGGGGCGCTTGGCGGGAGTGTACGAGCAGTACTTC.

This clone appeared once. The J gene is TRBJ2-7, the V gene TRBV4-1; D not resolved. The length of the CDR3 is 14 residues. V shed 4 bases and J shed 5 bases, with 15 bases lying between them. Germline CDR1 is MGHRA and CDR2 is YSYEKL. In nucleotides, the CDR3 is TGCGCCAGCAGCCCTGAAACGGGTTCGGACGAGCAGTACTTC. It translates to CASSPETGSDEQYF.

The CDR3 is CASSIQPGARNSPLHF. Written as DNA, the CDR3 is TGTGCCAGTAGTATCCAGCCCGGGGCCCGGAATTCACCCCTCCACTTT. J is TRBJ1-6 and V is TRBV19; D perhaps matches TRBD1 (5 bases). The germline CDR1 and CDR2 sequences are LNHDA and SQIVND (reference sequence). This CDR3 has 16 amino acids. V was trimmed by 3 bases and J by 7 bases, leaving 16 bases between them.

This CDR3 is CASGSIGNLYNEQFF. CDR3 in DNA: TGTGCCAGCGGGTCTATCGGGAACCTTTACAATGAGCAGTTCTTC. V and J are TRBV7-9 and TRBJ2-1, with D perhaps matching TRBD2 (5 bases). CDR1 and CDR2 (germline): SEHNR, FQNEAQ (reference sequence). The CDR3 runs to 15 residues. V was trimmed by 8 bases and J by 4 bases, leaving 18 bases between them.

The chain carries TRBV6-1 and TRBJ2-1; D gene uncertain. The germline V and J ends were trimmed by 8 bases and 7 bases, with 18 bases remaining between them. CDR1 is MNHNS, CDR2 SASEGT, per germline. CDR3 size: 14 residues. The CDR3 DNA follows: TGTGCCAGCGGGATTCCCCATGCGGTTAATGAGCAGTTCTTC. As protein: CASGIPHAVNEQFF.

This sequence joins TRBV11-2 and TRBJ2-4; 8 bases agree with TRBD2. Germline V gene lookup returns CDR1 SGHAT and CDR2 FQNNGV. The CDR3 extends over 14 amino acids. After removal of 0 bases from V and 7 bases from J, the junction contained 2 bases not matched to a gene. The CDR3 reads CASSLERGANIQYF. CDR3 DNA: TGTGCCAGCAGCTTAGAGCGGGGGGCGAACATTCAGTACTTC.

The genes are TRBV9 and TRBJ2-7, with 13 bases identical to TRBD2. CDR3 length: 15 amino acids. The V gene end was trimmed by 4 bases and the J gene end by 3 bases; junction bases not matched to a gene: 4. The V gene's germline CDR1 is SGDLS and CDR2 YYNGEE. The CDR3 here is CASSPGTSGVYEQYF. The CDR3 DNA reads as TGTGCCAGCAGCCCCGGGACTAGCGGGGTCTACGAGCAGTACTTC. The full variable domain, with the rest looked up from reference TRBV9 and TRBJ2-7, is DSGVTQTPKHLITATGQRVTLRCSPRSGDLSVYWYQQSLDQGLQFLIQYYNGEERAKGNILERFSAQQFPDLHSELNLSSLELGDSALYFCASSPGTSGVYEQYFGPGTRLTVT.

The chain has TRBV30 and TRBJ2-5, with D perhaps TRBD2 (6 bases). The CDR3 consists of 15 residues. CDR1 GTSNPN and CDR2 SVGIG come from the germline V gene (reference sequence). The V and J ends lost 3 bases and 7 bases respectively, with 21 bases between them. In DNA, the CDR3 is TGTGCCTGGAGGTCCCCGCGGGACTCACGGTGGACCCAGTACTTC. This encodes CAWRSPRDSRWTQYF.

J is TRBJ1-1 and V is TRBV5-4; D gene ambiguous. V shed 4 bases and J shed 0 bases, with 16 bases lying between them. The CDR3 length is 16 residues. The germline CDR1 and CDR2 sequences are SGHNT and YYREEE (reference sequence). DNA for the CDR3: TGTGCCAGCAGCCTGGCCGGTGGTACAGTGAACACTGAAGCTTTCTTT. As protein: CASSLAGGTVNTEAFF.

The gene calls are TRBV5-1 and TRBJ2-5; D not resolved. V was clipped by 4 bases and J by 3 bases, with 10 bases between them. Germline V lookup: CDR1 SGHRS, CDR2 YFSETQ. The CDR3 is 13 residues long. Here the CDR3 reads CASSLPAEETQYF. The CDR3 nucleotides are TGCGCCAGCAGCCTCCCCGCTGAAGAGACCCAGTACTTC.

In the case of this clone: The limits of the CDR3 on the DNA are not certain, so only TCRdb's listed CDR3 is given. The chain combines TRBV11-2 with TRBJ2-5; the table names TRBD2, a call not compared with the DNA. CDR1 is SGHAT and CDR2 is FQNNGV in the germline V gene. The CDR3 numbers 13 amino acids, ends counted. The CDR3 protein is CASSLDILETQYF.

The chain links TRBV14 to TRBJ1-5; the match to TRBD1 covers 7 bases. The CDR3 has 14 amino acids. The germline gives CDR1 SGHDN, CDR2 FVKESK. V lost 4 bases and J lost 2; bases outside the gene matches: 2. The CDR3 DNA follows: TGTGCCAGCAGCCCAGGGGGGGGCAATCAGCCCCAGCATTTT. It specifies CASSPGGGNQPQHF.

This chain joins TRBV5-1 and TRBJ1-4; the match to TRBD1 covers 9 bases. The germline V gene encodes CDR1 SGHRS and CDR2 YFSETQ. The ends lost 1 base at V and 7 bases at J; junction bases unmatched: 5. The CDR3 consists of 15 residues. The CDR3 sequence is CASSLSGTGIEKLFF. The CDR3, as DNA: TGCGCCAGCAGCTTGTCCGGGACAGGGATTGAAAAACTGTTTTTT.

As regards this clone: One end of the junction varies from germline; a read error may be responsible. V is TRBV30 and J is TRBJ2-1, with D uncertain. This CDR3 comprises 13 residues. The germline V gene has CDR1 GTSNPN and CDR2 SVGIG (reference sequence). The CDR3 bases are TGTGCCCGGAGCTCGGGCTCCTACAATGAGCAGTTCTTC. The encoded protein is CARSSGSYNEQFF.

This clone was observed a handful of times. This sequence joins TRBV7-9 and TRBJ1-1; tentatively, D is TRBD1 (5 bases). Germline assignment: CDR1 SEHNR and CDR2 FQNEAQ (reference sequence). V lost 4 bases and J lost 7, with 19 bases in between. CDR3 length equals 15 residues. In nucleotides, the CDR3 is TGTGCCAGCAGCTCACCGGAGAGGGGCGAGGTTGAAGCTTTCTTT. Translation: CASSSPERGEVEAFF.

A remark on this clone: One end of the junction does not line up with germline, which may come from a read error. The chain has TRBV2 and TRBJ2-1; a possible D gene is TRBD2 (7 bases). Per the germline V gene, CDR1 is SNHLY and CDR2 is FYNNEI. The CDR3 contains 15 residues. CDR3 DNA: TGTGTCAGCAGTGAAGGGGGGGGTGCCTTCGGTGAGCAGTTCTTC. Its translation is CVSSEGGGAFGEQFF.

Details on this clone: The junction differs from germline at one of its ends, possibly a read error. The chain couples TRBV7-9 to TRBJ1-1; TRBD1 matches at 10 bases. This CDR3 contains 15 residues. In germline, CDR1 is SEHNR, CDR2 FQNEAQ (reference sequence). This CDR3 is CASRNDRGLNAEAFF. CDR3 DNA: TGTGCCAGCAGGAACGACAGGGGGCTGAACGCTGAAGCTTTCTTT.

V gene TRBV7-9 combines with J gene TRBJ2-3; 7 positions match TRBD1. In germline, CDR1 is SEHNR, CDR2 FQNEAQ (reference sequence). Trimming removed 2 bases from V and 1 base from J; junction bases left unmatched: 3. The CDR3 covers 15 residues. In DNA, the CDR3 is TGTGCCAGCAGCTTACATGGACAGGGCACAGATACGCAGTATTTT. This codes for CASSLHGQGTDTQYF.

This chain links TRBV5-1 with TRBJ2-7; unclear D gene. Trimming pared 0 bases from V and 2 bases from J, leaving 9 bases between. The CDR3 loop spans 14 amino acids. Per germline, CDR1 SGHRS and CDR2 YFSETQ. The CDR3 loop is CASSLDGGAYEQYF. Here the CDR3 DNA reads TGCGCCAGCAGCTTGGATGGTGGAGCCTACGAGCAGTACTTC.

The sample holds many counts of this clone. J is TRBJ2-1 and V is TRBV27; D unclear. Germline V gene data show CDR1 as MNHEY and CDR2 as SMNVEV (reference sequence). This CDR3 has 13 residues. V was shortened by 3 bases and J by 5 bases, with 8 bases between the two germline ends. CDR3 loop: CASSFFPNNEQFF. CDR3 nucleotide sequence: TGTGCCAGCAGTTTCTTCCCGAACAATGAGCAGTTCTTC.

The chain joins TRBV5-1 to TRBJ2-7; 11 nucleotides align to TRBD2. Germline V gene data show CDR1 as SGHRS and CDR2 as YFSETQ. The V and J ends lost 4 bases and 4 bases, in that order; junction bases with no gene match: 4. CDR3 length equals 14 residues. DNA for the CDR3: TGCGCCAGCAGCAAGACTAGCGGGATTTACGAGCAGTACTTC. Protein sequence: CASSKTSGIYEQYF.

This chain connects TRBV19 to TRBJ2-7; 7 nucleotides match TRBD2. CDR1 is LNHDA and CDR2 is SQIVND in the germline V gene (reference sequence). The CDR3 is 13 amino acids. After removal of 5 bases from V and 6 bases from J, the junction contained 7 bases not matched to a gene. The CDR3 DNA sequence: TGTGCCAGTAGTCCTAGCGGTCGTCCCGAGCAGTACTTC. Translation: CASSPSGRPEQYF. The full variable domain, rest sourced from reference TRBV19 and TRBJ2-7, is DGGITQSPKYLFRKEGQNVTLSCEQNLNHDAMYWYRQDPGQGLRLIYYSQIVNDFQKGDIAEGYSVSREKKESFPLTVTSAQKNPTAFYLCASSPSGRPEQYFGPGTRLTVT.